The 4 T cell receptor beta chains presented below share a single source sample, sequenced in a study of PD-1 blockade in classical Hodgkin lymphoma. Clones were read by immunoSEQ multiplex PCR, and TCRdb kept only the in-frame ones, dropping some. The data hold about 98,000 clones, with 80% to 95% observed a single time. Every patient experienced relapse after autologous stem cell transplantation, and brentuximab vedotin exposure varied. The specimen was peripheral blood mononuclear cells (PBMCs), collected at baseline. These receptors originate from a human donor with classical Hodgkin lymphoma.

The V call is TRBV28, the J call TRBJ2-7, with a weak D call TRBD2 (5 bases). Per the germline V gene, CDR1 is MDHEN and CDR2 is SYDVKM. The CDR3 loop spans 13 amino acids. V was trimmed by 5 bases and J by 1 base, leaving 9 bases between them. CDR3 nucleotide sequence: TGTGCCAGCAGTCCCACTAGTTCCTACGAGCAGTACTTC. Translated, it gives CASSPTSSYEQYF.

This rearrangement joins TRBV29-1 to TRBJ2-7, with D perhaps TRBD1 (5 bases). CDR3 length equals 13 residues. The V end lost 6 bases, the J end lost 0 bases, and 12 bases lay between the germline ends. The germline V gene has CDR1 SQVTM and CDR2 ANQGSEA. CDR3 amino acids: CSVDTPDSYEQYF. CDR3 nucleotide sequence: TGCAGCGTGGACACCCCTGACTCCTACGAGCAGTACTTC.

The chain employs TRBV27 and TRBJ2-1; 8 bases align to TRBD1. The CDR3 consists of 14 residues. The V and J ends lost 4 bases and 7 bases, in that order; junction bases with no gene match: 6. Per the germline V gene, CDR1 is MNHEY and CDR2 is SMNVEV (reference sequence). The DNA for the CDR3 is TGTGCCAGCAGTTCAGGGGGCATGACGAATGAGCAGTTCTTC. It yields the protein CASSSGGMTNEQFF.

This clone was observed a single time. The V and J genes are TRBV19 and TRBJ1-1; D ambiguous. The CDR3 runs 15 residues. Between the trimmed V and J ends, which lost 5 bases and 7 bases, there was a span of 20 bases. Per the germline V gene, CDR1 is LNHDA and CDR2 is SQIVND (reference sequence). In nucleotides, the CDR3 is TGTGCCAGTAGTGAAACGACCAGATTCGCCGATGAAGCTTTCTTT. It codes for CASSETTRFADEAFF.